This T cell receptor (beta chain) emerged from a study of cytomegalovirus exposure and HLA in healthy donors. Study findings and constraints: There were some 150 TCR beta chains listed as cytomegalovirus-associated. Rarity characterized most TCR sequences, yet some public TCRs appeared in many donors. Reports credit the classifier with highly specific, highly sensitive diagnosis of cytomegalovirus status.

Points on this clone: Its antigen remains unknown.

Generated by immunoSEQ multiplex PCR, the TCRdb table keeps only in-frame clones and is missing some. This sample yields 85,000 to 90,000 clones, of which around 96% are seen a single time; over 0.7% belongs to the top ten. While the first cohort had hundreds of subjects, the donors belonged to the separate validation cohort of over a hundred subjects. Sequencing was carried out using PBMCs. The TCR sequence derives from a man in his late teens or twenties in good health and CMV-seronegative.

The CDR3 spells CASSYRGGQGTEAFF. DNA for the CDR3: TGTGCCAGCAGCTACCGGGGGGGACAGGGGACTGAAGCTTTCTTT. The chain couples TRBV5-6 to TRBJ1-1, with 10 bases fitting TRBD1. Germline CDR1 reads SGHDT; CDR2 reads YYEEEE. Unmatched junction bases numbered 7, after V lost 3 bases and J lost 5 bases. This CDR3 region has 15 residues.